This TCR beta chain comes out of a study of cytomegalovirus exposure and HLA in healthy donors. Germline trimming cut 2 bases from V and 6 bases from J; bases unmatched to any gene: 5. This CDR3 comprises 14 residues. Germline assignment: CDR1 GTSNPN and CDR2 SVGIG (reference sequence). Primers: 60 Vbeta forward and 13 Jbeta reverse. TCRdb's copy holds only in-frame clones and misses some; the assay was immunoSEQ multiplex PCR. The data contain more than 150,000 clones, about 80% of them singletons. A single count supports this clone. Other nucleotide sequences in the sample specify the same CDR3. The sample was PBMCs. V and J are TRBV30 and TRBJ1-5, with 9 bases aligning to TRBD1. The receptor was derived from a young woman in good health and CMV-seronegative. As DNA, the CDR3 is TGTGCCTGGAGTTTGGGACAGGGCGGTCAGCCCCAGCATTTT. Amino acid sequence: CAWSLGQGGQPQHF.